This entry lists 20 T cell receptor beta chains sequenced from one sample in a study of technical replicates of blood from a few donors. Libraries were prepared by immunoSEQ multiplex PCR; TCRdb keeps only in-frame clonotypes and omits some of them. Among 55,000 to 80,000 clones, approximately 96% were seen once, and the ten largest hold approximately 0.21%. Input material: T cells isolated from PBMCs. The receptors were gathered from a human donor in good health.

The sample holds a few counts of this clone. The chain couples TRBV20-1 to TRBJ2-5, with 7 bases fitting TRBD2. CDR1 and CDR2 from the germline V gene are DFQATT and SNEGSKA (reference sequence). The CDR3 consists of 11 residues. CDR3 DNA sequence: TGCAAGCTAGCGGAACAAGAGACCCAGTACTTC. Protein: CKLAEQETQYF.

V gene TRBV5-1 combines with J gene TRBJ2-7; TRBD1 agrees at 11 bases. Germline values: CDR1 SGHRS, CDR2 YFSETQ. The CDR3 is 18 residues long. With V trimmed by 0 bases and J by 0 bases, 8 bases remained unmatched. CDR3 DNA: TGCGCCAGCAGCTTGGTGCGGACAGGGGGCATTTTCTCCTACGAGCAGTACTTC. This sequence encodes CASSLVRTGGIFSYEQYF.

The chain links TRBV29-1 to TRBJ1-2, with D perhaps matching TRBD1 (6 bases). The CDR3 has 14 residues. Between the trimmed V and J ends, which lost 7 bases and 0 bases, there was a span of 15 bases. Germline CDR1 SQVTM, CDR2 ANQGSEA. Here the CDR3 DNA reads TGCAGCGCCACTAGGGGGTTAGCTAACTATGGCTACACCTTC. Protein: CSATRGLANYGYTF.

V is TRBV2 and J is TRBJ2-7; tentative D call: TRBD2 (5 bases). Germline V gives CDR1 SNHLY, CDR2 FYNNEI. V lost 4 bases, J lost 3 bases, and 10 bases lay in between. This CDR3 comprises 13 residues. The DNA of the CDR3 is TGTGCCAGCAGTGCGGGAAACCACTACGAGCAGTACTTC. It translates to CASSAGNHYEQYF.

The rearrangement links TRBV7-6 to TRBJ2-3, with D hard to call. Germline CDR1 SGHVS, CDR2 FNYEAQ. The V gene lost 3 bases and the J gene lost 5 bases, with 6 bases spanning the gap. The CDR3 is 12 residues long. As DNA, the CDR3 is TGTGCCAGCAGCTTGGCCCAAGATACGCAGTATTTT. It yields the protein CASSLAQDTQYF.

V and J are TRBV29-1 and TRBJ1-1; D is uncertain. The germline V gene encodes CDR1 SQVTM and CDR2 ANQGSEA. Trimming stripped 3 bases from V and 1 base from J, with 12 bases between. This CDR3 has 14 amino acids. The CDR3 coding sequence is TGCAGCGTTGATCTGAGGTTGGCGAACACTGAAGCTTTCTTT. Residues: CSVDLRLANTEAFF. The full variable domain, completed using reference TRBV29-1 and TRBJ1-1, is SAVISQKPSRDICQRGTSLTIQCQVDSQVTMMFWYRQQPGQSLTLIATANQGSEATYESGFVIDKFPISRPNLTFSTLTVSNMSPEDSSIYLCSVDLRLANTEAFFGQGTRLTVV.

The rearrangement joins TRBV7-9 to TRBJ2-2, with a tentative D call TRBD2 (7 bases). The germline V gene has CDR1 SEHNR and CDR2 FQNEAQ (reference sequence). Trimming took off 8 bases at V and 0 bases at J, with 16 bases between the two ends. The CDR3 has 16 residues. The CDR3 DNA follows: TGTGCCAGCCCCAAAAAGGGGGGGGCGAACACCGGGGAGCTGTTTTTT. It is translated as CASPKKGGANTGELFF. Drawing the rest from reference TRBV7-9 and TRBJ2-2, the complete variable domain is DTGVSQNPRHKITKRGQNVTFRCDPISEHNRLYWYRQTLGQGPEFLTYFQNEAQLEKSRLLSDRFSAERPKGSFSTLEIQRTEQGDSAMYLCASPKKGGANTGELFFGEGSRLTVL.

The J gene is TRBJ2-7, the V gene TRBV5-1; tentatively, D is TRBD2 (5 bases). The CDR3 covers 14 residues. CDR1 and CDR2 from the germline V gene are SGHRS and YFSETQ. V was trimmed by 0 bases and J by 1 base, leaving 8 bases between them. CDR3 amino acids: CASSLEGSSYEQYF. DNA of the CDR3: TGCGCCAGCAGCTTGGAAGGGAGTTCCTACGAGCAGTACTTC.

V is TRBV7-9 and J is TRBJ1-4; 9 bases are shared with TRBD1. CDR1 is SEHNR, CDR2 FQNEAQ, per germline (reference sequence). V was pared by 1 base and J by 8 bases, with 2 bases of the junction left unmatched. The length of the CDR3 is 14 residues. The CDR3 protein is CASSLGGTGEKLFF. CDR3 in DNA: TGTGCCAGCAGCTTAGGGGGGACAGGGGAAAAACTGTTTTTT.

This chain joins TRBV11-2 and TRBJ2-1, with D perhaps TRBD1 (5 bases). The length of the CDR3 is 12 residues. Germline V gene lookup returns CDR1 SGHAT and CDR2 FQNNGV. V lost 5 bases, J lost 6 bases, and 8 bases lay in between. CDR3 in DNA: TGTGCCAGCAGCGGGGCCTCCAATGAGCAGTTCTTC. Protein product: CASSGASNEQFF.

The CDR3 DNA sequence: TGCGCCAGCAGCCGCCTAGCGGGGGGCCGATACGGGGAGCTGTTTTTT. Translation: CASSRLAGGRYGELFF. V usage is TRBV4-1 and J usage is TRBJ2-2, with 11 bases identical to TRBD2. The ends lost 4 bases at V and 7 bases at J; junction bases unmatched: 8. This CDR3 region has 16 residues. Per the germline V gene, CDR1 is MGHRA and CDR2 is YSYEKL.

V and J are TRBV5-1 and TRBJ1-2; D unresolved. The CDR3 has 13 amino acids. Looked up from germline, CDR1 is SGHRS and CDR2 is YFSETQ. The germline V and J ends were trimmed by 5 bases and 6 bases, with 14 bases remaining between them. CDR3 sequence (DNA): TGCGCCAGCAGAGGTGTAAGCGGGGATGGCTACACCTTC. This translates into CASRGVSGDGYTF.

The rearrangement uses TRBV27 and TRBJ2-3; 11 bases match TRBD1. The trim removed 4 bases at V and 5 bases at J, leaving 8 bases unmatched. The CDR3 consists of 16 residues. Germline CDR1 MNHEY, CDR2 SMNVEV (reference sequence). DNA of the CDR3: TGTGCCAGCAGTTCCCTATGGACAGGGGGCAGAGATACGCAGTATTTT. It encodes CASSSLWTGGRDTQYF.

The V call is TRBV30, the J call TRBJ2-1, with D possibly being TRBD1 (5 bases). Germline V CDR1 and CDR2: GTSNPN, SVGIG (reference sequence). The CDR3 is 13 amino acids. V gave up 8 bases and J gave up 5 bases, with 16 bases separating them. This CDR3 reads CAHRQPSNNEQFF. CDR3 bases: TGTGCCCACCGACAGCCCTCGAACAATGAGCAGTTCTTC.

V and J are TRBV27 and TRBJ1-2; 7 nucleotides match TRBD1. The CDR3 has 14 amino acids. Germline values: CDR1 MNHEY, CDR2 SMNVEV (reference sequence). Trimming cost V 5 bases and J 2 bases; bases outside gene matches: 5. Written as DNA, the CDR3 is TGTGCCAGCAGTCCGCTGACAGGGAACTATGGCTACACCTTC. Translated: CASSPLTGNYGYTF.

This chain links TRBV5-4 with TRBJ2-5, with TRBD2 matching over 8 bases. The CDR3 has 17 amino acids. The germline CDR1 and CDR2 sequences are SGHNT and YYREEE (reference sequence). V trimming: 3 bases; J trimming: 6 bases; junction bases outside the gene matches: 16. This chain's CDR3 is CASSWAQGAGVVKTQYF. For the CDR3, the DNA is TGTGCCAGCAGCTGGGCCCAGGGAGCGGGAGTCGTAAAGACCCAGTACTTC.

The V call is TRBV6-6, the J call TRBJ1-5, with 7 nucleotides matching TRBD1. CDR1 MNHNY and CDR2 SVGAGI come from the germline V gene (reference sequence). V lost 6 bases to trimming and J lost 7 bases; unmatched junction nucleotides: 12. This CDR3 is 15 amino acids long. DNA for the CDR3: TGTGCCAGCAGCGGGCCAGGGGGTGGAGGCCAGCCCCAGCATTTT. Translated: CASSGPGGGGQPQHF.

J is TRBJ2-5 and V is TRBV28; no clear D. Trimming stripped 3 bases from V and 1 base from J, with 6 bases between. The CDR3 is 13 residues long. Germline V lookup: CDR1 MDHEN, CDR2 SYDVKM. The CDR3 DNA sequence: TGTGCCAGCAGTTTGCACAGCCAAGAGACCCAGTACTTC. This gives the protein CASSLHSQETQYF.

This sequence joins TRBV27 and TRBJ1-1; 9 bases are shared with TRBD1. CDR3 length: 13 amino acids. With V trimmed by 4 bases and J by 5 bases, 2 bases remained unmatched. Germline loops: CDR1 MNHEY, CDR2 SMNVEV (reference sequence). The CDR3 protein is CASSWDRETEAFF. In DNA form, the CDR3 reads TGTGCCAGCAGTTGGGACAGGGAGACTGAAGCTTTCTTT.

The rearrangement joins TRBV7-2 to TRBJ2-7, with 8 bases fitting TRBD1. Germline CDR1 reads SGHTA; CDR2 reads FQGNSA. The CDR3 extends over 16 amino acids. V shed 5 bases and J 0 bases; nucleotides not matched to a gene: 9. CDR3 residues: CASSHRTGTSSYEQYF. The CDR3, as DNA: TGTGCCAGCAGCCATCGGACAGGGACCTCCTCCTACGAGCAGTACTTC.